This paragraph reports one T cell receptor beta chain. PBMC sampling occurred before vaccination, two weeks after the third dose, and at progression. These data come from a study of glioma-infiltrating T cells after dendritic cell vaccination. Study as a whole: Autologous tumor lysate was loaded overnight onto monocyte-derived dendritic cells grown approximately seven days with IL-4 and GM-CSF.

The CDR3 covers 16 residues. Trimming removed 2 bases from V and 4 bases from J, with 16 bases in between. Germline V gene data show CDR1 as SGHTA and CDR2 as FQGNSA. TCRdb's copy holds only in-frame clones and misses some; the assay was immunoSEQ multiplex PCR. This table holds approximately 100,000 clones, roughly 76% found once. Sequenced material: blood, taken before dendritic cell vaccination. This receptor was taken from a human donor with glioblastoma. The V gene is TRBV7-2, the J gene TRBJ2-3, with D possibly matching TRBD2 (6 bases). The CDR3: CASSLSYGGYSDTQYF. Here the CDR3 DNA reads TGTGCCAGCAGCTTATCGTATGGGGGGTATTCAGATACGCAGTATTTT.